This T cell receptor (beta chain) was identified during a study of CD8 T cells in ankylosing spondylitis. TCRdb recomputed calls from the 5' RACE reads with MiXCR, one row per CDR3 protein. The sample lists some 840,000 distinct CDR3 sequences, about an eighth seen once, with roughly 0.51% in the top ten. This clonotype has a handful of counts. As yet, its antigen is unknown. General study results and limits: It appeared that ankylosing spondylitis blood was characterized by a TCR beta motif of eight highly homologous variants. Disease-linked clones, CD8+, were relatively rare in peripheral blood.

The germline gives CDR1 SGHTA, CDR2 FQGNSA. V lost 10 bases and J lost 2, with 14 bases in between. The CDR3 has 13 amino acids. Material for sequencing was blood, either unsorted or a sorted T cell fraction (not recorded which). The gene calls are TRBV7-2 and TRBJ2-5, with D possibly matching TRBD2 (5 bases). The receptor was derived from a male donor with ankylosing spondylitis. The CDR3 sequence is CATSRRKQETQYF. CDR3 sequence (DNA): TGTGCCACCTCCAGGAGGAAACAAGAGACCCAGTACTTC.